One T cell receptor beta chain is described in this entry. The antigen is not known. The sample belongs to a study of CD8+ T cells in alopecia areata. General observations from the study: Scalp clonality decreased significantly with tofacitinib, and so did expanded CD8+ clones among the top 100. Clonality was higher in lesional than normal scalp, especially in alopecia totalis/universalis. With one nonresponder, baseline CD8+ expansion's link to response remains uncertain. Persistence in scalp and blood during tofacitinib was observed for many expanded lesional clones.

RNA was extracted and reverse transcribed into cDNA as the sequencing template. This table comes from immunoSEQ multiplex PCR, and its TCRdb copy is limited to in-frame clones, with some not included. The repertoire holds hundreds of thousands of clones, more than 60% seen once, with 0.95% to 1.5% in the top ten. The ends were cut back, 2 bases at V and 7 bases at J, with 12 bases in the middle. The CDR3 is made up of 14 amino acids. CDR1 and CDR2 (germline): GTSNPN, SVGIG (reference sequence). The sample's treatment: oral pan-JAK inhibitor, 5-10 mg twice daily. The chain has TRBV30 and TRBJ1-6, with D tentatively TRBD1 (5 bases). This sample comprised CD4+ T cells sorted from blood, obtained at approximately week 42, from a patient treated with tofacitinib. The sequence was obtained from a human donor with alopecia areata. CDR3 sequence: CAWSQAGINSPLHF. CDR3 DNA sequence: TGTGCCTGGAGTCAGGCAGGGATAAATTCACCCCTCCACTTT.